The source of this T cell receptor beta chain is a study of shared clonotypes between healthy human individuals. Study outcomes and limitations: Donor clonotype sharing was expected to depend on sequencing depth.

A remark on this clone: Its antigen remains unidentified.

There are 15 residues in the CDR3. Germline V lookup: CDR1 MNHEY, CDR2 SMNVEV (reference sequence). The trim removed 6 bases at V and 3 bases at J, leaving 10 bases unmatched. Several immunoSEQ plates held equal portions of the genomic DNA taken from each subset. The method was immunoSEQ multiplex PCR; TCRdb's version includes in-frame clones alone and lacks a portion of them. The sample contains about 530,000 clones, 75% to 80% of which appear only once. Sequencing was performed on PBMCs. This clonotype was obtained from a woman in her 40s in good health. Some clones in this sample may be carry-over from other donors' samples. The chain links TRBV27 to TRBJ1-1, with TRBD1 matching 7 bases. This CDR3 is CASSRGTDFHTEAFF. The CDR3 DNA reads TGTGCCAGCAGCCGAGGGACAGATTTTCACACTGAAGCTTTCTTT.